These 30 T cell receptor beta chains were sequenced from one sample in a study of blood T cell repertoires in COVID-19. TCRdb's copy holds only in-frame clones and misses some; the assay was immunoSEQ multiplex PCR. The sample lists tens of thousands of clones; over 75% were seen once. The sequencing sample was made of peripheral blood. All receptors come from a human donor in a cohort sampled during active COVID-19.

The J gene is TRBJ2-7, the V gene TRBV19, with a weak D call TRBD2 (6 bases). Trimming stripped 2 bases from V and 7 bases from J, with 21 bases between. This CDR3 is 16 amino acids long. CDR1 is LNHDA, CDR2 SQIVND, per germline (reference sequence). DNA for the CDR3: TGTGCCAGTAGTATAAGAACAGCGTATTCGGCGGGGGAGCAGTACTTC. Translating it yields CASSIRTAYSAGEQYF.

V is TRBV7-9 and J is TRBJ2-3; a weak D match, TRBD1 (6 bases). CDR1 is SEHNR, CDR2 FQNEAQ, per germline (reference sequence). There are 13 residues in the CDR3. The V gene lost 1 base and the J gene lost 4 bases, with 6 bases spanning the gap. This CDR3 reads CASSLGGPDTQYF. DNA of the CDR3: TGTGCCAGCAGCTTAGGGGGGCCAGATACGCAGTATTTT.

This chain's CDR3 is CASSELGGMNTEAFF. The DNA of the CDR3 is TGTGCCAGCAGTGAATTAGGAGGGATGAACACTGAAGCTTTCTTT. The chain recombines TRBV25-1 with TRBJ1-1; D is unresolved. Trimming removed 1 base at V and 0 bases at J, with 9 bases between. This CDR3 comprises 15 residues. CDR1 MGHDK and CDR2 SYGVNS come from the germline V gene.

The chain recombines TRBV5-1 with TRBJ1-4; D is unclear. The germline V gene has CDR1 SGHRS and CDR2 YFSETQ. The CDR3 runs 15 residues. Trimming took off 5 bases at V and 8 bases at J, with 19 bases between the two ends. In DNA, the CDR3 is TGCGCCAGCAGTAGCGATGGAGGGTTGGACGAAAAACTGTTTTTT. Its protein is CASSSDGGLDEKLFF. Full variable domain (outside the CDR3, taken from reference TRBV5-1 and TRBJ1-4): KAGVTQTPRYLIKTRGQQVTLSCSPISGHRSVSWYQQTPGQGLQFLFEYFSETQRNKGNFPGRFSGRQFSNSRSEMNVSTLELGDSALYLCASSSDGGLDEKLFFGSGTQLSVL.

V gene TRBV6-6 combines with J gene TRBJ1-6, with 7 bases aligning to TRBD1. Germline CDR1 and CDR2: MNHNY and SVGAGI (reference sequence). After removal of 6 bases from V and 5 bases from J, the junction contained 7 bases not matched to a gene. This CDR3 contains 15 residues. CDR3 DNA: TGTGCCAGCAGCTTATGGGACAGAGATAATTCACCCCTCCACTTT. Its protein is CASSLWDRDNSPLHF.

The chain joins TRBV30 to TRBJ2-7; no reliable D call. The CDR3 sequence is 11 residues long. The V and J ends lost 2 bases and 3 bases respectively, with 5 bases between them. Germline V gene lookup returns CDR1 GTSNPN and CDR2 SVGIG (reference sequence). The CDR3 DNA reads TGTGCCTGGAGTCACTACTACGAGCAGTACTTC. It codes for CAWSHYYEQYF.

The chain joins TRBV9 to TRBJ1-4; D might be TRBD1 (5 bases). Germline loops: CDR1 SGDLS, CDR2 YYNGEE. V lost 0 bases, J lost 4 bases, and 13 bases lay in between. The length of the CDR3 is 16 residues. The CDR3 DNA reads TGTGCCAGCAGCGTAGGGACAACTAATGATAATGAAAAACTGTTTTTT. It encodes CASSVGTTNDNEKLFF.

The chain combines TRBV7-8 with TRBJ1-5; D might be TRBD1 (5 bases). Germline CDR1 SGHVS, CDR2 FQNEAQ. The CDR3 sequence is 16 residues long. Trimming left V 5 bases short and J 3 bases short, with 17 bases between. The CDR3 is CASSARTGGPNQPQHF. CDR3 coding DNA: TGTGCCAGCAGCGCCCGGACCGGGGGTCCCAATCAGCCCCAGCATTTT. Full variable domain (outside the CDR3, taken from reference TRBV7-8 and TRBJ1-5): GAGVSQSPRYKVAKRGQDVALRCDPISGHVSLFWYQQALGQGPEFLTYFQNEAQLDKSGLPSDRFFAERPEGSVSTLKIQRTQQEDSAVYLCASSARTGGPNQPQHFGDGTRLSIL.

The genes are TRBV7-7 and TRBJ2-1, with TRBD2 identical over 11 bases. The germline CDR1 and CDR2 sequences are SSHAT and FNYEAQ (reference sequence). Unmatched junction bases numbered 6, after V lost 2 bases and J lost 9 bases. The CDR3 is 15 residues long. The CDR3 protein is CASSLNRLAGSEQFF. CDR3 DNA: TGTGCCAGCAGCTTAAATAGACTAGCGGGGAGTGAGCAGTTCTTC. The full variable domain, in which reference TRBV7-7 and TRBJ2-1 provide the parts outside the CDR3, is GAGVSQSPRYKVTKRGQDVTLRCDPISSHATLYWYQQALGQGPEFLTYFNYEAQPDKSGLPSDRFSAERPEGSISTLTIQRTEQRDSAMYRCASSLNRLAGSEQFFGPGTRLTVL.

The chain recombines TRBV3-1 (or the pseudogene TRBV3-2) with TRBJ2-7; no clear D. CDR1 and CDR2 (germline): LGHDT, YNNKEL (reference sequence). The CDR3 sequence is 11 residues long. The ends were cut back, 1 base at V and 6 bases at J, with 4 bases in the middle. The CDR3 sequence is CASSQGSEQYF. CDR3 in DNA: TGTGCCAGCAGCCAAGGGAGCGAGCAGTACTTC.

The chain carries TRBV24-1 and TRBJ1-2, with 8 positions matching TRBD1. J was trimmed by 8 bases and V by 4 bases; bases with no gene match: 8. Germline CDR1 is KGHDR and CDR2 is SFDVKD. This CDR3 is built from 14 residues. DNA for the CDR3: TGTGCCACCAGTGAATCGGACAGGGCGGAAGGCTACACCTTC. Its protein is CATSESDRAEGYTF.

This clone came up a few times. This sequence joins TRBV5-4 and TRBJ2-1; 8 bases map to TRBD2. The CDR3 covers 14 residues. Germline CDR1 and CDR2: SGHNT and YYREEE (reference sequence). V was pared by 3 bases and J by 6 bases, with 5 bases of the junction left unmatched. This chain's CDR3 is CASSSFTSGNEQFF. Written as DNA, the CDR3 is TGTGCCAGCAGCTCGTTTACTAGCGGCAATGAGCAGTTCTTC.

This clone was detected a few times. This chain's CDR3 is CASSAQGFTEAFF. DNA of the CDR3: TGTGCCAGCAGTGCGCAGGGGTTTACTGAAGCTTTCTTT. The rearrangement joins TRBV25-1 to TRBJ1-1; weak D call: TRBD1 (6 bases). V shed 4 bases and J shed 5 bases, with 11 bases lying between them. Looked up from germline, CDR1 is MGHDK and CDR2 is SYGVNS. This CDR3 has 13 amino acids.

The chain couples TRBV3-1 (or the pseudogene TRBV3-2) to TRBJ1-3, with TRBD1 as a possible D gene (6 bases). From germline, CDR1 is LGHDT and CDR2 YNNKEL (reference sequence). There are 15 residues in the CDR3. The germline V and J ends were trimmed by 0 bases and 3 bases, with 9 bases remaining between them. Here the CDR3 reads CASSQEDRRGNTIYF. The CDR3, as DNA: TGTGCCAGCAGCCAAGAAGACAGGCGTGGAAACACCATATATTTT.

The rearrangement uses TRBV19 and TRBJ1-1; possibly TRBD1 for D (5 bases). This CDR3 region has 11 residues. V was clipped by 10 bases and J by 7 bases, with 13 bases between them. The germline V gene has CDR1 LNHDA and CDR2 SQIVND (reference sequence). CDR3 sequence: CATTGWGEAFF. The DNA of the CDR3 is TGTGCCACTACAGGATGGGGTGAAGCTTTCTTT.

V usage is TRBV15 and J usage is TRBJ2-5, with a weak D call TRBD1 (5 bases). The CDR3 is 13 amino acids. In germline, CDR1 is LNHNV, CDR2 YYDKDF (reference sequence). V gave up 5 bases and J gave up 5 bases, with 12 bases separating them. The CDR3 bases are TGTGCCACCAGCGACCAGGGCGCCGAGACCCAGTACTTC. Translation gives CATSDQGAETQYF. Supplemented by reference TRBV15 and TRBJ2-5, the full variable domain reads DAMVIQNPRYQVTQFGKPVTLSCSQTLNHNVMYWYQQKSSQAPKLLFHYYDKDFNNEADTPDNFQSRRPNTSFCFLDIRSPGLGDTAMYLCATSDQGAETQYFGPGTRLLVL.

This chain's CDR3 is CASSTPGQGRDTQYF. The CDR3 bases are TGTGCCAGTAGTACTCCGGGACAGGGGAGAGATACGCAGTATTTT. This rearrangement joins TRBV19 to TRBJ2-3, with 10 bases that match TRBD1. V lost 4 bases and J lost 5; bases outside the gene matches: 6. Germline assignment: CDR1 LNHDA and CDR2 SQIVND (reference sequence). The CDR3 is 15 residues long.

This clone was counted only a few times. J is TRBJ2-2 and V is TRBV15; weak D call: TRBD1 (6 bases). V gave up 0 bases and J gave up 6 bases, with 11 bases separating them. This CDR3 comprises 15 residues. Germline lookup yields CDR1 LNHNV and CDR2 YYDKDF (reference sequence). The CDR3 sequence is CATSRDPRTAGELFF. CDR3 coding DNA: TGTGCCACCAGCAGAGATCCCCGGACAGCCGGGGAGCTGTTTTTT.

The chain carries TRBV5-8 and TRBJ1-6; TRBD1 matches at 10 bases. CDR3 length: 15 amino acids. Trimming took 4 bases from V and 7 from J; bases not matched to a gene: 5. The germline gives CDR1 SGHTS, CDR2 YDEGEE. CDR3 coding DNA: TGTGCCAGCAGCCTCCGGGACAGGGGAAATTCACCCCTCCACTTT. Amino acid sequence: CASSLRDRGNSPLHF.

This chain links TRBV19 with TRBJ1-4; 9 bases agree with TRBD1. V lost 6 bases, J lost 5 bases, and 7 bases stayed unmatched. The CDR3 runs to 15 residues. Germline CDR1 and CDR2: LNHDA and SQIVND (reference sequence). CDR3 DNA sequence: TGTGCCAGTAGGAGAGTCGGACAGGGGAATGAAAAACTGTTTTTT. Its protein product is CASRRVGQGNEKLFF.

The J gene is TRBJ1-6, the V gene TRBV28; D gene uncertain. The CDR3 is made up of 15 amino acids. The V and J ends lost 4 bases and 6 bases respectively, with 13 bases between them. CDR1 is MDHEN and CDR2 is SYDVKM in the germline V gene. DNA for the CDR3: TGTGCCAGCAGTTCCCGGACGGGAGGTAATTCACCCCTCCACTTT. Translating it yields CASSSRTGGNSPLHF.

The DNA of the CDR3 is TGTGCCAGCAGCGAGGAGGAACAGGGGTTAAATGAGCAGTTCTTC. This codes for CASSEEEQGLNEQFF. This chain connects TRBV9 to TRBJ2-1, with 7 bases matching TRBD1. The CDR3 contains 15 residues. CDR1 and CDR2 from the germline V gene are SGDLS and YYNGEE. The V segment lost 3 bases and the J segment 7 bases; nucleotides outside the gene matches: 10.

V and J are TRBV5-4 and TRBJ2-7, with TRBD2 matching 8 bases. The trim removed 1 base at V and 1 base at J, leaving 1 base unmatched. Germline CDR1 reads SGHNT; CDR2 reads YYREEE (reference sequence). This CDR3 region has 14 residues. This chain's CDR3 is CASSLTSGSYEQYF. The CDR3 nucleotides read TGTGCCAGCAGCTTGACTAGCGGATCCTACGAGCAGTACTTC.

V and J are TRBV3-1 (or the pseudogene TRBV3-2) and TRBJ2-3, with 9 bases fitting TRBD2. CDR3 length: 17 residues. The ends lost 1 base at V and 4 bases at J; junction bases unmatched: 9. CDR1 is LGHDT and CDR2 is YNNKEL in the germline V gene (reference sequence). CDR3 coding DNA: TGTGCCAGCAGCCAAGTATTCTCGCGGGGGGGCCCAGATACGCAGTATTTT. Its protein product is CASSQVFSRGGPDTQYF.

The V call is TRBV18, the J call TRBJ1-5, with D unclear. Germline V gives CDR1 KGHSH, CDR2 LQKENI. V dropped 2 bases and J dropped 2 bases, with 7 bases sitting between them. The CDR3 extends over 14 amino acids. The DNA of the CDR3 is TGTGCCAGCTCACCAGGGCAGGGCAATCAGCCCCAGCATTTT. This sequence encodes CASSPGQGNQPQHF.

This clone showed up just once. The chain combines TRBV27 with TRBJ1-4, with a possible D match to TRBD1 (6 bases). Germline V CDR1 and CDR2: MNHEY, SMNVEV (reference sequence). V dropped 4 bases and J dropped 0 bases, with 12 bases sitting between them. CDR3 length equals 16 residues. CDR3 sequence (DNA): TGTGCCAGCAGTTCTTTGAGACAGGCAACTAATGAAAAACTGTTTTTT. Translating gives CASSSLRQATNEKLFF. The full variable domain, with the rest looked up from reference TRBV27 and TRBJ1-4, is EAQVTQNPRYLITVTGKKLTVTCSQNMNHEYMSWYRQDPGLGLRQIYYSMNVEVTDKGDVPEGYKVSRKEKRNFPLILESPSPNQTSLYFCASSSLRQATNEKLFFGSGTQLSVL.

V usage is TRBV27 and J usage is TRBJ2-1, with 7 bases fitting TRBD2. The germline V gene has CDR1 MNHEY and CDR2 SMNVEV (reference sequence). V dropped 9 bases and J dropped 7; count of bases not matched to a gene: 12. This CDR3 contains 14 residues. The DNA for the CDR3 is TGTGCCAGTCGAGGTTGGGGGGGTCAAAATGAGCAGTTCTTC. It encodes CASRGWGGQNEQFF.

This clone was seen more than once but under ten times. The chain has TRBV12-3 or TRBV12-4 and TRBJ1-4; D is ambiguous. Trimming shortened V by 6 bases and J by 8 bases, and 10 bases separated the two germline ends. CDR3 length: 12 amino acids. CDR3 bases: TGTGCCAGCAGCAAGAACTTGGAAAAACTGTTTTTT. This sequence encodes CASSKNLEKLFF.

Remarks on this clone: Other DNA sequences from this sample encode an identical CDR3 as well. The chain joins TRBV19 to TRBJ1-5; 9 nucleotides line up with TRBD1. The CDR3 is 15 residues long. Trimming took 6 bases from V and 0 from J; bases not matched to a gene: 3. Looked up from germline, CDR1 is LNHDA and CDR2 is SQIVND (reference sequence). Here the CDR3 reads CASRDRGYSNQPQHF. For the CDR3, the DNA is TGTGCCAGTAGGGACAGGGGCTATAGCAATCAGCCCCAGCATTTT.

The CDR3 protein is CASSQDHTGSLLISGNTIYF. The DNA for the CDR3 is TGCGCCAGCAGCCAAGATCACACAGGGTCTCTCCTAATCTCTGGAAACACCATATATTTT. The chain combines TRBV4-1 with TRBJ1-3; D might be TRBD1 (6 bases). Between the trimmed V and J ends, which lost 0 bases and 0 bases, there was a span of 21 bases. The CDR3 has 20 amino acids. Germline V gene data show CDR1 as MGHRA and CDR2 as YSYEKL.